This passage covers 19 T cell receptor beta chains from one sample sequenced in a study of radiotherapy plus CTLA-4 blockade in lung cancer. Measured with immunoSEQ multiplex PCR; TCRdb has only the in-frame clones, and not every one. The sample includes roughly 80,000 clones, 60% to 85% of them seen just once. The sample was peripheral blood, taken from a patient treated with radiotherapy plus ipilimumab. The receptors were sampled from a human donor with non-small cell lung cancer who had a partial response to radiotherapy plus ipilimumab. Some clones in this sample may be carry-over from other donors' samples.

This chain uses TRBV9 with TRBJ2-2; 9 bases are shared with TRBD2. The CDR3 has 16 amino acids. V shed 3 bases, J shed 4 bases, and the junction held 7 bases outside the gene matches. Germline assignment: CDR1 SGDLS and CDR2 YYNGEE. The CDR3 spells CASSGAGGPSTGELFF. The CDR3, as DNA: TGTGCCAGCAGCGGGGCGGGGGGGCCAAGCACCGGGGAGCTGTTTTTT.

V usage is TRBV11-2 and J usage is TRBJ2-1; the match to TRBD2 covers 13 bases. The CDR3 length is 15 residues. Losses at the gene ends were 5 bases for V and 6 bases for J; bases not matched to a gene: 4. CDR1 is SGHAT and CDR2 is FQNNGV in the germline V gene. CDR3 in DNA: TGTGCCAGCAGCAGGGGACTAGCGGGAATCAATGAGCAGTTCTTC. Translation gives CASSRGLAGINEQFF.

This chain joins TRBV19 and TRBJ2-4; 13 nucleotides agree with TRBD2. There are 18 residues in the CDR3. Germline assignment: CDR1 LNHDA and CDR2 SQIVND (reference sequence). V gave up 6 bases and J gave up 0 bases; unmatched junction bases: 8. The CDR3 reads CASSPGLAGLLAKNIQYF. The CDR3, as DNA: TGTGCCAGTAGCCCGGGACTAGCGGGGCTCCTAGCCAAAAACATTCAGTACTTC.

The V and J genes are TRBV11-3 and TRBJ2-3; D is perhaps TRBD1 (6 bases). The CDR3 covers 16 residues. Trimming shortened V by 5 bases and J by 2 bases, and 17 bases separated the two germline ends. The germline CDR1 and CDR2 sequences are SGHNT and YENEEA. The CDR3 DNA reads as TGTGCCAGCAGCCCACCAGGGGTCAGCTACACAGATACGCAGTATTTT. Translated, it gives CASSPPGVSYTDTQYF. Drawing the rest from reference TRBV11-3 and TRBJ2-3, the complete variable domain is EAGVVQSPRYKIIEKKQPVAFWCNPISGHNTLYWYLQNLGQGPELLIRYENEEAVDDSQLPKDRFSAERLKGVDSTLKIQPAELGDSAVYLCASSPPGVSYTDTQYFGPGTRLTVL.

The V gene is TRBV9, the J gene TRBJ2-1, with D possibly being TRBD1 (5 bases). V was clipped by 0 bases and J by 3 bases, with 10 bases between them. CDR1 and CDR2 from the germline V gene are SGDLS and YYNGEE. The CDR3 is 15 residues long. The CDR3 is CASSVGWGDYNEQFF. The DNA for the CDR3 is TGTGCCAGCAGCGTAGGCTGGGGCGACTACAATGAGCAGTTCTTC.

The V and J genes are TRBV7-9 and TRBJ2-3, with 9 bases fitting TRBD1. This CDR3 comprises 16 residues. After removal of 6 bases from V and 3 bases from J, the junction contained 10 bases not matched to a gene. The V gene's germline CDR1 is SEHNR and CDR2 FQNEAQ (reference sequence). The CDR3 region is CASRPRTGEVTDTQYF. The CDR3 nucleotides read TGTGCCAGCAGGCCGAGGACAGGGGAGGTTACAGATACGCAGTATTTT.

The V and J genes are TRBV14 and TRBJ2-3; 16 positions agree with TRBD2. This CDR3 has 19 residues. Losses at the gene ends were 5 bases for V and 2 bases for J; bases not matched to a gene: 10. The germline V gene encodes CDR1 SGHDN and CDR2 FVKESK. DNA for the CDR3: TGTGCCAGCAGCACCGGGACTAGCGGGAGGGCCTTTCCCACAGATACGCAGTATTTT. Residues: CASSTGTSGRAFPTDTQYF.

This chain joins TRBV6-1 and TRBJ1-1; a weak D match, TRBD1 (5 bases). V lost 6 bases and J lost 7, with 12 bases in between. CDR1 and CDR2 (germline): MNHNS, SASEGT. The CDR3 contains 12 residues. In nucleotides, the CDR3 is TGTGCCAGCAGGGCCTCGGGGGTTGAAGCTTTCTTT. Its translation: CASRASGVEAFF.

The chain combines TRBV6-1 with TRBJ1-1; 9 nucleotides match TRBD1. The CDR3 runs to 14 residues. Germline V lookup: CDR1 MNHNS, CDR2 SASEGT. Losses at the gene ends were 6 bases for V and 4 bases for J; bases not matched to a gene: 6. The chain's CDR3 is CASRVGQGSTEAFF. CDR3 bases: TGTGCCAGCAGGGTTGGACAGGGGAGCACTGAAGCTTTCTTT.

This sequence joins TRBV14 and TRBJ1-4; weak D call: TRBD1 (6 bases). The CDR3 runs to 14 residues. CDR1 and CDR2 from the germline V gene are SGHDN and FVKESK. Trimming stripped 4 bases from V and 6 bases from J, with 12 bases between. In DNA, the CDR3 is TGTGCCAGCAGCCTGAACAGGGACGATGAAAAACTGTTTTTT. Translating it yields CASSLNRDDEKLFF.

V usage is TRBV11-3 and J usage is TRBJ2-5; D possibly corresponds to TRBD2 (6 bases). V shed 1 base and J shed 1 base, with 16 bases lying between them. CDR1 and CDR2 from the germline V gene are SGHNT and YENEEA. The CDR3 runs to 17 residues. In nucleotides, the CDR3 is TGTGCCAGCAGCTTAGGGGGGGTAGCGGCCCCCCAAGAGACCCAGTACTTC. Translation gives CASSLGGVAAPQETQYF.

The chain employs TRBV7-2 and TRBJ2-3, with 14 bases that match TRBD2. V gave up 5 bases and J gave up 2 bases; unmatched junction bases: 9. The CDR3 loop spans 18 amino acids. CDR1 is SGHTA and CDR2 is FQGNSA in the germline V gene. In nucleotides, the CDR3 is TGTGCCAGCAGCGAGGGGACTAGCGGGGGCCAGACCACAGATACGCAGTATTTT. The encoded protein is CASSEGTSGGQTTDTQYF.

This chain uses TRBV7-6 with TRBJ2-3, with D tentatively TRBD2 (6 bases). Germline lookup yields CDR1 SGHVS and CDR2 FNYEAQ. The CDR3 contains 15 residues. V shed 0 bases and J shed 0 bases, with 7 bases lying between them. The DNA of the CDR3 is TGTGCCAGCAGCTTAGCGGGACTCAGCACAGATACGCAGTATTTT. This codes for CASSLAGLSTDTQYF.

This chain uses TRBV10-3 with TRBJ1-5, with a possible D match to TRBD1 (6 bases). V shed 10 bases and J shed 0 bases, with 13 bases lying between them. CDR1 is ENHRY, CDR2 SYGVKD, per germline. CDR3 length: 14 residues. CDR3 sequence: CATKAGVSNQPQHF. CDR3 DNA sequence: TGTGCCACTAAGGCAGGGGTTAGCAATCAGCCCCAGCATTTT.

This clone was recorded once. The rearrangement links TRBV6-5 to TRBJ1-1; the D gene is possibly TRBD1 (6 bases). V lost 10 bases, J lost 11 bases, and 20 bases lay in between. The CDR3 totals 12 residues. CDR1 is MNHEY and CDR2 is SVGAGI in the germline V gene. The CDR3 nucleotides are TGTGCCACCAAAAAGCCTCAGGGGATCGCTTTCTTT. This codes for CATKKPQGIAFF.

J is TRBJ1-4 and V is TRBV7-9; D possibly corresponds to TRBD1 (5 bases). V gave up 1 base and J gave up 5 bases, with 8 bases separating them. CDR3 length: 14 residues. Germline CDR1 is SEHNR and CDR2 is FQNEAQ (reference sequence). DNA for the CDR3: TGTGCCAGCAGCTTAGGACAGCAAAATGAAAAACTGTTTTTT. As protein: CASSLGQQNEKLFF.

V usage is TRBV2 and J usage is TRBJ2-1, with 13 bases matching TRBD2. The CDR3 is 15 amino acids. The V gene's germline CDR1 is SNHLY and CDR2 FYNNEI. Losses at the gene ends were 5 bases for V and 10 bases for J; bases not matched to a gene: 8. The CDR3 spells CASSPLAGGPREQFF. The CDR3 bases are TGTGCCAGCAGTCCACTAGCGGGGGGGCCACGGGAGCAGTTCTTC.

The chain combines TRBV7-6 with TRBJ2-7; 8 nucleotides line up with TRBD1. There are 16 residues in the CDR3. The germline V gene encodes CDR1 SGHVS and CDR2 FNYEAQ. V lost 5 bases and J lost 2; bases outside the gene matches: 11. The CDR3 spells CASSTTDRGPTYEQYF. The CDR3 region has the DNA TGTGCCAGCAGCACAACCGACAGGGGTCCTACCTACGAGCAGTACTTC.

This rearrangement joins TRBV27 to TRBJ1-1; no firm D call. V was shortened by 6 bases and J by 0 bases, with 11 bases between the two germline ends. The germline V gene has CDR1 MNHEY and CDR2 SMNVEV (reference sequence). The CDR3 totals 14 residues. The CDR3 nucleotides are TGTGCCAGCAGCCGTGGGCGGGTGAACACTGAAGCTTTCTTT. Protein: CASSRGRVNTEAFF.